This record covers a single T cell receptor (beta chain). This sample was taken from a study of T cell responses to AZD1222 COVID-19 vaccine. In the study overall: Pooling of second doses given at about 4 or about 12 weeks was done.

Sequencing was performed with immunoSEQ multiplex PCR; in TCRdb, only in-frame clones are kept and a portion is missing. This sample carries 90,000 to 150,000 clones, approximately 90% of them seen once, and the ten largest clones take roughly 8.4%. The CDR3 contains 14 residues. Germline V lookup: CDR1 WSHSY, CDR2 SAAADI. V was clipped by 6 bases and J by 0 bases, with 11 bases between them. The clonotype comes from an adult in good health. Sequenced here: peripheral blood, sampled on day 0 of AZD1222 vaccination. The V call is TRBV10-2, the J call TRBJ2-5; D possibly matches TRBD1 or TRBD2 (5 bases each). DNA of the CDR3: TGCGCCAGCAGAGGGACCCCGTACCAAGAGACCCAGTACTTC. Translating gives CASRGTPYQETQYF.